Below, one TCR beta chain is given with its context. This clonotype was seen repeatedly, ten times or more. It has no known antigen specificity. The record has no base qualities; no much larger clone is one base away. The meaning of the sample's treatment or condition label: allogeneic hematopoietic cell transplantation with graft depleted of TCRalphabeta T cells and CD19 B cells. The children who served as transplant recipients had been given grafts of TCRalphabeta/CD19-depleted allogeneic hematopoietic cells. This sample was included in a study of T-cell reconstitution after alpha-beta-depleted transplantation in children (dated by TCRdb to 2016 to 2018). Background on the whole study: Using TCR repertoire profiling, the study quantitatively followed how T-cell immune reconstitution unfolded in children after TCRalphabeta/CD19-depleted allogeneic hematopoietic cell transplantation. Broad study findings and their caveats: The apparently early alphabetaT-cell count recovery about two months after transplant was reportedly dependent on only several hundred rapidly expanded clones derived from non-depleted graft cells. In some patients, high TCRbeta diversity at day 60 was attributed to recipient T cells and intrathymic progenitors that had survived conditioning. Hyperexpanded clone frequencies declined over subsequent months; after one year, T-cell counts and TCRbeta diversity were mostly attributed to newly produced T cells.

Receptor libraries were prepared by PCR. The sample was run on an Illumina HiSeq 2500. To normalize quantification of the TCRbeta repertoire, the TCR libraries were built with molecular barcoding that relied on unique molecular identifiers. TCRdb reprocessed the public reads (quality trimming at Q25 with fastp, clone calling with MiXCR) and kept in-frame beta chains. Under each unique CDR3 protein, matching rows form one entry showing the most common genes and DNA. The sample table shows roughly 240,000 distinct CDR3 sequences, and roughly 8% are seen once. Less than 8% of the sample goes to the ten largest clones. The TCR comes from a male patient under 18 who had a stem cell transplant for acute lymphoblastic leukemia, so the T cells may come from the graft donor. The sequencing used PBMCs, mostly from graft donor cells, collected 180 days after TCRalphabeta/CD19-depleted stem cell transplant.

The DNA is as follows: TGTGCCACTACGGCATTCTCCTACAATGAGCAGTTCTTC. Its translation reads: CATTAFSYNEQFF. Recombination linked TRBV19 to TRBJ2-1; a confident D gene designation cannot be given. CDR1 is given as LNHDA and CDR2 as SQIVND, both from the germline V gene (reference sequence). Between the V and J ends, shortened by 10 bases and 0 bases respectively, the junction contains 10 bases. Counted from cysteine to phenylalanine, this CDR3 has 13 amino acids. Only the CDR3 DNA stays, 39 bases, in frame from base 1.